Here is one T cell receptor beta chain with its context. This CDR3 is 14 amino acids long. Trimming cost V 5 bases and J 5 bases; bases outside gene matches: 3. Germline V CDR1 and CDR2: SGHVS, FNYEAQ. PCR involved 60 Vbeta and 13 Jbeta primers. TCRdb's table, derived via immunoSEQ multiplex PCR, lists solely in-frame clones and lacks some. The profile shows 70,000 to 90,000 clones, 60% to 75% of them singletons. The data stem from a study of cytomegalovirus exposure and HLA in healthy donors. This TCR came from a man in his forties in good health and CMV-seropositive. The chain carries TRBV7-6 and TRBJ1-4; 9 positions agree with TRBD1. The specimen was PBMCs. CDR3 coding DNA: TGTGCCAGCAGCGATGGGACAGGGAATGAAAAACTGTTTTTT. Protein: CASSDGTGNEKLFF.